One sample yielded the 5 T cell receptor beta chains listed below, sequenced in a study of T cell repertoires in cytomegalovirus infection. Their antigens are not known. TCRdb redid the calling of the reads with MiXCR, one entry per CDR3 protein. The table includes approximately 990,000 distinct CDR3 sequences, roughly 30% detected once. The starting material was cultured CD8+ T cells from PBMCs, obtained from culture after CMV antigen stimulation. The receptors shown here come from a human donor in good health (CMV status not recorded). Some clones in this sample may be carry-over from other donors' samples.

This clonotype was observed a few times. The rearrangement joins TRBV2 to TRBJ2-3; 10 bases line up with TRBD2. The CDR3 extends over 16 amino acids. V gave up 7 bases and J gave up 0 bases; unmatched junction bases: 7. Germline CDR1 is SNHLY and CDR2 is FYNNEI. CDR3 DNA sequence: TGTGCCAGCACGAAGCGGGGGGGAACTAGCACAGATACGCAGTATTTT. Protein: CASTKRGGTSTDTQYF. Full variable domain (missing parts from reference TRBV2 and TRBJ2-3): EPEVTQTPSHQVTQMGQEVILRCVPISNHLYFYWYRQILGQKVEFLVSFYNNEISEKSEIFDDQFSVERPDGSNFTLKIRSTKLEDSAMYFCASTKRGGTSTDTQYFGPGTRLTVL.

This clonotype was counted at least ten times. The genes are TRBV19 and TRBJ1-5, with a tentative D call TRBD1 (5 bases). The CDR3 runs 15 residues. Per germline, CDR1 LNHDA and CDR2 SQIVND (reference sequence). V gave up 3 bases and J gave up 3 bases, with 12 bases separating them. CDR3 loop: CASSIWRDVNQPQHF. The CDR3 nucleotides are TGTGCCAGTAGTATTTGGAGGGACGTCAATCAGCCCCAGCATTTT.

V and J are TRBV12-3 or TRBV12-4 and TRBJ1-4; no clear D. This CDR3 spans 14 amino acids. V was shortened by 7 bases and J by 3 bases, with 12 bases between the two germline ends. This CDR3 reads CASIKPGANEKLFF. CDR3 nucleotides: TGTGCCAGCATCAAGCCCGGGGCTAATGAAAAACTGTTTTTT.

CDR3 sequence: CASSLGGENTIYF. The CDR3 DNA follows: TGTGCCAGCAGCTTAGGCGGTGAAAACACCATATATTTT. V is TRBV13 and J is TRBJ1-3; D not resolved. CDR3 size: 13 residues. Germline CDR1 reads PRHDT; CDR2 reads FYEKMQ (reference sequence). V lost 0 bases and J lost 6, with 6 bases in between.

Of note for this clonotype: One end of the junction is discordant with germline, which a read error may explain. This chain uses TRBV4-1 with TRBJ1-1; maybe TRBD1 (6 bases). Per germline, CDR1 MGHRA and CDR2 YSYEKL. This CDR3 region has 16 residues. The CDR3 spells CTSSQDRTASNTEAFF. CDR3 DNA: TGCACCAGCAGCCAAGATCGGACAGCCTCGAACACTGAAGCTTTCTTT.